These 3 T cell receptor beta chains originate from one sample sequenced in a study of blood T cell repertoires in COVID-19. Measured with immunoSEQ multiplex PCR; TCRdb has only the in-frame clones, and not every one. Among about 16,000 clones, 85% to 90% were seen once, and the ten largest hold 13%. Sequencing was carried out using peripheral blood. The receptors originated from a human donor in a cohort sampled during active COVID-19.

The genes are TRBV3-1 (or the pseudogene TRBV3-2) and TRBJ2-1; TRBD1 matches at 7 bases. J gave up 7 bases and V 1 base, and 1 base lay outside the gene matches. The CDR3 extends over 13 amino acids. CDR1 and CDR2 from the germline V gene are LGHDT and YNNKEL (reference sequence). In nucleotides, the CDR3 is TGTGCCAGCAGCCAAGTGGGACAGAATGAGCAGTTCTTC. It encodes CASSQVGQNEQFF.

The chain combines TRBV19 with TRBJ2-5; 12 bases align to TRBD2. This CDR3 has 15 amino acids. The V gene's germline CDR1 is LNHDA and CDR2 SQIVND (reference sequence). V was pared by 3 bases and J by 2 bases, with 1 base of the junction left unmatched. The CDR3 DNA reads TGTGCCAGTAGTATGACTAGCGGGGGTCAAGAGACCCAGTACTTC. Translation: CASSMTSGGQETQYF.

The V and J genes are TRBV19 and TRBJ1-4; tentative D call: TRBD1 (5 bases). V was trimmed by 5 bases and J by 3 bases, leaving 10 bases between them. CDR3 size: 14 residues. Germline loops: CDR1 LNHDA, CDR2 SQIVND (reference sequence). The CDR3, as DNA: TGTGCCAGTAGTTACAGGACGGCTAATGAAAAACTGTTTTTT. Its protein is CASSYRTANEKLFF.